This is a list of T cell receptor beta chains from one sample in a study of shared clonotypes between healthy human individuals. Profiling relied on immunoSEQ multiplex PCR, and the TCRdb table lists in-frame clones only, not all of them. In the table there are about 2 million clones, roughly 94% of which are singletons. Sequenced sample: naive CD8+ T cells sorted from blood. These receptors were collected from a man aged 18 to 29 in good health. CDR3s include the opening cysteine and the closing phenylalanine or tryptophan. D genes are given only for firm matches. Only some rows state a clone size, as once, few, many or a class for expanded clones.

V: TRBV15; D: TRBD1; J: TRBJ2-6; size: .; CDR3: CATSRTVHRDREDVLTF; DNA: TGTGCCACCAGCAGGACGGTACACCGGGACAGGGAGGACGTCCTGACTTTC
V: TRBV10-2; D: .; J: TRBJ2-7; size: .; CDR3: CASREAAVYEQYF; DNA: TGCGCCAGCAGGGAGGCAGCGGTCTACGAGCAGTACTTC
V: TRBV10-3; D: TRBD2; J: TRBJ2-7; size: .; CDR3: CAISDRSSGHYEQYF; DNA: TGTGCCATCAGTGATCGGTCTAGCGGCCACTACGAGCAGTACTTC
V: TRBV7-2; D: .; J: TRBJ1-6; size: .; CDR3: CASSSRDTNSPLHF; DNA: TGTGCCAGCAGCTCCCGGGATACTAATTCACCCCTCCACTTT
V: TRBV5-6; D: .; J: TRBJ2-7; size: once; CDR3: CASSPWAPTHEQYF; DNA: TGTGCCAGCAGCCCGTGGGCCCCAACTCACGAGCAGTACTTC
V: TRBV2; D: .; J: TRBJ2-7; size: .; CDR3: CASSDDSLYEQYF; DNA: TGTGCCAGCAGTGATGATTCCCTCTACGAGCAGTACTTC
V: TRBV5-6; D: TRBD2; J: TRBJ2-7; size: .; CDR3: CASSSGLLLYEQYF; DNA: TGTGCCAGCAGTTCGGGACTACTCCTTTACGAGCAGTACTTC
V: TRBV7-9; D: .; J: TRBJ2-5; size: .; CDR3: CASSLSRGDRQETQYF; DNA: TGTGCCAGCAGCTTATCAAGAGGGGATAGGCAAGAGACCCAGTACTTC
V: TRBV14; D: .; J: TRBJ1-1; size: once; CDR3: CASSQSAREAFF; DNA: TGTGCCAGCAGCCAGAGCGCGAGAGAAGCTTTCTTT
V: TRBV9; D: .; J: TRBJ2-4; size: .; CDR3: CASSVSGDGNIQYF; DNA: TGTGCCAGCAGCGTCTCAGGGGACGGAAACATTCAGTACTTC
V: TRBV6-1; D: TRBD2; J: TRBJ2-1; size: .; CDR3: CASSQASGRPNNEQFF; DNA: TGTGCCAGCAGTCAAGCTAGCGGGAGGCCCAACAATGAGCAGTTCTTC
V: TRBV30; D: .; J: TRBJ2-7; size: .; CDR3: CAWSVLFEESSYEQYF; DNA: TGTGCCTGGAGTGTACTTTTTGAGGAGAGCTCCTACGAGCAGTACTTC
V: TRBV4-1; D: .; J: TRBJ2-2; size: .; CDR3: CASSQVRGTGELFF; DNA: TGCGCCAGCAGCCAAGTTAGAGGCACCGGGGAGCTGTTTTTT
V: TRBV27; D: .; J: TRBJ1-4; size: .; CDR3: CASSLSGTAWLATNEKLFF; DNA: TGTGCCAGCAGTTTATCCGGGACCGCCTGGCTGGCAACTAATGAAAAACTGTTTTTT
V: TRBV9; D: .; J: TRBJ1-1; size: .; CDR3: CASSRHSEGTEAFF; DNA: TGTGCCAGCAGCCGACACTCCGAGGGGACTGAAGCTTTCTTT
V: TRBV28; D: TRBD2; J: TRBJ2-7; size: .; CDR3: CASSASGGLFEQYF; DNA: TGTGCCAGCAGCGCTAGCGGGGGGCTGTTTGAGCAGTACTTC
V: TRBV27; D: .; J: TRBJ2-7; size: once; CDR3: CASSPSRGEKPYEQYF; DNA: TGTGCCAGCAGTCCCTCCAGGGGGGAAAAACCCTACGAGCAGTACTTC
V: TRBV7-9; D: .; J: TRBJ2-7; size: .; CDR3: CASSLSGHNYEQYF; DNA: TGTGCCAGCAGCTTATCGGGACACAACTACGAGCAGTACTTC
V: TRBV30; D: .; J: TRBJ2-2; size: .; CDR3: CAWSVDSGELFF; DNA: TGTGCCTGGAGTGTAGACAGCGGGGAGCTGTTTTTT
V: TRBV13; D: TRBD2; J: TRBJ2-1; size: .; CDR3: CASSPGLAGGNEQFF; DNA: TGTGCCAGCAGCCCCGGACTAGCGGGAGGTAATGAGCAGTTCTTC
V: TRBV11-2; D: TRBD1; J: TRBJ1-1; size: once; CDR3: CASSPSRTGRYTEAFF; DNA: TGTGCCAGCAGCCCATCCCGGACAGGGAGATACACTGAAGCTTTCTTT
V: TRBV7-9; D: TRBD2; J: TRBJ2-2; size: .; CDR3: CASSPATGGSTGELFF; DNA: TGTGCCAGCAGCCCTGCTACCGGGGGGTCTACCGGGGAGCTGTTTTTT
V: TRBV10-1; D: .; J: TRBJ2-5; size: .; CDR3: CASSGTEGETQYF; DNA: TGCGCCAGCAGTGGAACCGAAGGAGAGACCCAGTACTTC
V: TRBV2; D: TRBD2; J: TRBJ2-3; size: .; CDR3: CASSKLAGDPDTQYF; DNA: TGTGCCAGCAGTAAACTAGCGGGAGACCCAGATACGCAGTATTTT
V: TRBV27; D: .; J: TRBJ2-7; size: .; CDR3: CASSLSWGQERYEQYF; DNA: TGTGCCAGCAGTTTATCGTGGGGGCAGGAAAGATACGAGCAGTACTTC